This is a list of T cell receptor beta chains from one sample in a study of T cells in Graves' hyperthyroidism and ophthalmopathy. MiXCR, applied by TCRdb to the multiplex PCR reads, yields one record per CDR3 protein. The top ten clones hold approximately 33% of a sample with approximately 320,000 distinct CDR3 sequences, 16% of them seen once. Sequencing was carried out using blood. The receptors here all came from a man aged 25 to 40 with Graves' hyperthyroidism. Both conserved end residues are part of each CDR3. The D gene is left open where the match is weak. Not all rows give a size; the values are once, few, many and, for expanded clones, a class.

>TRBJ1-5|many|TRBV18|15|NA
CASSPSGDKNQPQHF
TGTGCCAGCTCACCCTCCGGGGACAAGAATCAGCCCCAGCATTTT
>TRBJ2-7|many|TRBV11-2|16|NA
CASSLDSDSKVYEQYF
TGTGCCAGCAGCTTGGATTCGGACTCGAAGGTCTACGAGCAGTACTTC
>TRBJ2-3|NA|TRBV7-9|15|TRBD2
CASSQLAGGPDTQYF
TGTGCCAGCAGCCAACTAGCGGGAGGCCCAGATACGCAGTATTTT
>TRBJ2-1|once|TRBV20-1|16|NA
CSAGFHFWVRNNEQFF
TGCAGTGCTGGCTTCCACTTTTGGGTGAGGAATAATGAGCAGTTCTTC
>TRBJ1-5|few|TRBV11-2|13|NA
CGSSPGPNQPQHF
TGTGGCAGCAGCCCGGGCCCCAATCAGCCCCAGCATTTT
>TRBJ2-7|many|TRBV12-3/TRBV12-4|14|TRBD2
CASRPGLAGREQYF
TGTGCCAGCAGACCTGGACTAGCGGGACGAGAGCAGTACTTC
>TRBJ1-2|many|TRBV27|14|NA
CASSLFRGTGGYTF
TGTGCCAGCAGTTTATTCCGGGGTACTGGGGGCTACACCTTC
>TRBJ2-4|NA|TRBV11-2|18|NA
CASSRVGTGKGAKNIQYF
TGTGCCAGCAGCAGAGTGGGGACCGGAAAGGGGGCCAAAAACATTCAGTACTTC
>TRBJ2-1|few|TRBV9|12|NA
CASSVADNEQFF
TGTGCCAGCAGCGTAGCTGACAATGAGCAGTTCTTC
>TRBJ1-5|many|TRBV27|13|NA
CASRRSSNQPQHF
TGTGCCAGCAGGAGGTCGAGCAATCAGCCCCAGCATTTT
>TRBJ2-1|NA|TRBV5-1|15|NA
CASRTPGSSYNEQFF
TGCGCCAGCCGAACCCCCGGTTCCTCGTACAATGAGCAGTTCTTC
>TRBJ2-2|NA|TRBV12-3/TRBV12-4|14|NA
CASSSERNTGELFF
TGTGCCAGCAGTTCGGAGAGGAACACCGGGGAGCTGTTTTTT
>TRBJ2-2|NA|TRBV15|14|NA
CATSRSPIPGELCF
TGTGCCACCAGCAGATCGCCCATCCCCGGGGAGCTGTGTTTT
>TRBJ1-5|NA|TRBV10-3|13|NA
CAISANEGQPQHF
TGTGCCATCAGTGCCAATGAAGGTCAGCCCCAGCATTTT
>TRBJ2-1|few|TRBV7-9|19|TRBD1
CASSPDRVHSVESYNEQFF
TGTGCCAGCAGCCCGGACAGGGTCCATAGTGTGGAATCCTACAATGAGCAGTTCTTC
>TRBJ2-7|many|TRBV30|14|NA
CAWSNGGIVYEQYF
TGTGCCTGGAGTAACGGCGGGATAGTTTACGAGCAGTACTTC
>TRBJ1-2|NA|TRBV27|14|NA
CASSLRFGGAGYTF
TGTGCCAGCAGTTTGAGGTTTGGGGGCGCAGGCTACACCTTC
>TRBJ1-5|many|TRBV27|17|NA
CASSLSGNRPVGGPQHF
TGTGCCAGCAGTTTATCGGGTAACAGGCCGGTTGGGGGGCCCCAGCATTTT
>TRBJ2-1|many|TRBV2|12|TRBD2
CASAGVGVGKFF
TGTGCCAGCGCGGGAGTAGGGGTTGGTAAGTTCTTC
>TRBJ1-3|NA|TRBV5-1|15|NA
CASSLAPNSGNTIYF
TGCGCCAGCAGCTTGGCCCCCAACTCTGGAAACACCATATATTTT
>TRBJ2-2|few|TRBV19|16|TRBD1
CASSTPGGLNTGELFF
TGTGCCAGTAGTACGCCAGGGGGTTTGAACACCGGGGAGCTGTTTTTT
>TRBJ2-1|many|TRBV12-3/TRBV12-4|18|TRBD2
CASSLRTSGLSSYNEQFF
TGTGCCAGCAGTTTACGGACTAGCGGGCTCAGCTCCTACAATGAGCAGTTCTTC
>TRBJ2-1|few|TRBV10-3|14|NA
CAISERAGRNEQFF
TGTGCCATCAGTGAAAGGGCGGGAAGGAATGAGCAGTTCTTC
>TRBJ2-5|NA|TRBV12-3/TRBV12-4|17|TRBD2
CASGPPLSAGVRETQYF
TGTGCCAGCGGTCCTCCCCTCTCAGCGGGAGTACGAGAGACCCAGTACTTC
>TRBJ2-2|many|TRBV7-6|17|TRBD2
CASSYPGLAGANGELFF
TGTGCCAGCAGCTACCCGGGACTAGCGGGAGCGAACGGGGAGCTGTTTTTT
>TRBJ2-3|few|TRBV6-1|16|TRBD1
CASSLRSTGFTDTQYF
TGTGCCAGCAGCCTACGATCGACAGGGTTCACAGATACGCAGTATTTT
>TRBJ1-1|many|TRBV6-5|13|TRBD1
CASSYLGQTEAFF
TGTGCCAGCAGTTACTTGGGACAGACTGAAGCTTTCTTT
>TRBJ2-7|NA|TRBV5-1|17|TRBD1
CASSSEAPGQGPYEQYF
TGCGCCAGCAGCTCGGAGGCCCCGGGACAGGGTCCCTACGAGCAGTACTTC
>TRBJ2-1|many|TRBV18|16|NA
CASSPADPWLYNEQFF
TGTGCCAGCTCACCAGCGGACCCTTGGCTATACAATGAGCAGTTCTTC
>TRBJ2-7|many|TRBV6-2/TRBV6-3|15|NA
CASRTGHGNSYEQYF
TGTGCCAGCAGGACGGGCCACGGAAACTCCTACGAGCAGTACTTC
>TRBJ1-1|NA|TRBV30|12|NA
CAWNPGLGEAFF
TGTGCCTGGAACCCAGGGTTAGGTGAAGCTTTCTTT
>TRBJ1-3|NA|TRBV7-3|15|NA
CASNRVLRGPDTIYF
TGTGCCAGCAATCGGGTTTTAAGAGGTCCGGACACCATATATTTT
>TRBJ2-2|few|TRBV6-1|16|TRBD2
CASSNLPGLAIGELFF
TGTGCCAGCAGTAACTTGCCGGGACTAGCGATCGGGGAGCTGTTTTTT
>TRBJ1-2|many|TRBV18|17|NA
CASSPRMEASSNYGYTF
TGTGCCAGCTCACCACGGATGGAGGCTAGTTCTAACTATGGCTACACCTTC
>TRBJ2-1|many|TRBV5-6|14|TRBD1
CASRGTGSYNEQFF
TGTGCCAGCAGAGGGACAGGCTCCTACAATGAGCAGTTCTTC
>TRBJ2-7|many|TRBV12-3/TRBV12-4|12|NA
CASSLSADEQYF
TGTGCCAGCAGTTTATCGGCGGACGAGCAGTACTTC
>TRBJ2-7|many|TRBV20-1|12|TRBD2
CSVRAGGYEQYF
TGCAGTGTGCGAGCGGGGGGCTACGAGCAGTACTTC
>TRBJ2-5|many|TRBV24-1|17|TRBD1
CATSDSGGQGLRETQYF
TGTGCCACCAGTGATTCGGGGGGACAGGGATTAAGAGAGACCCAGTACTTC
>TRBJ2-7|many|TRBV5-1|14|NA
CASSLATASLEQYF
TGCGCCAGCAGCTTGGCTACAGCCTCCCTCGAGCAGTACTTC
>TRBJ2-1|NA|TRBV19|17|TRBD2
CASRLLTGTSGSNEQFF
TGTGCCAGTCGGCTCCTTACCGGGACTAGCGGGTCGAATGAGCAGTTCTTC
>TRBJ2-3|many|TRBV28|15|NA
CASSLGGEGTDTQYF
TGTGCCAGCAGCTTAGGAGGGGAGGGCACAGATACGCAGTATTTT
>TRBJ2-2|NA|TRBV24-1|15|NA
CATSDPSGGIGELFF
TGTGCCACCAGTGATCCCTCGGGTGGGATCGGGGAGCTGTTTTTT
>TRBJ1-5|NA|TRBV7-8|14|TRBD1
CASSLGGGSQPQHF
TGTGCCAGCAGCTTAGGAGGGGGCTCTCAGCCCCAGCATTTT
>TRBJ2-5|many|TRBV12-3/TRBV12-4|14|NA
CASRRDTTSGAQYF
TGTGCCAGCCGCCGGGACACCACGTCGGGGGCCCAGTACTTC
>TRBJ1-5|once|TRBV10-1|18|NA
CASSVPGRLLHSNQPQHF
TGCGCCAGCAGTGTACCGGGACGACTCCTACATAGCAATCAGCCCCAGCATTTT
>TRBJ1-2|few|TRBV19|13|TRBD1
CASRTGGAFGYTF
TGTGCCAGTCGCACAGGGGGCGCTTTTGGCTACACCTTC
>TRBJ2-7|many|TRBV20-1|13|NA
CSAEPGGPYEQYF
TGCAGTGCCGAACCCGGGGGGCCCTACGAGCAGTACTTC
>TRBJ2-7|few|TRBV5-4|14|NA
CASSLRRGGYEQYF
TGTGCCAGCAGCCTACGGCGGGGAGGCTACGAGCAGTACTTC
>TRBJ2-3|many|TRBV20-1|16|NA
CSARDWKNSSTDTQYF
TGCAGTGCTAGAGATTGGAAAAATTCTAGCACAGATACGCAGTATTTT
>TRBJ2-7|once|TRBV27|14|NA
CASSESQRSYEQYF
TGTGCCAGCAGTGAGTCCCAGCGGTCCTACGAGCAGTACTTC
>TRBJ2-5|NA|TRBV9|15|NA
CASSPGNSRQETQYF
TGTGCCAGCAGCCCCGGCAACTCTAGGCAAGAGACCCAGTACTTC
>TRBJ2-5|few|TRBV2|16|TRBD2
CASSDALAGGRETQYF
TGTGCCAGCAGTGATGCTCTAGCGGGAGGAAGAGAGACCCAGTACTTC